In this sample, the clone carrying this T cell receptor (beta chain) turned up a few times. Antigen unknown. V gave up 4 bases and J gave up 1 base, with 11 bases separating them. The CDR3 consists of 15 residues. The germline V gene encodes CDR1 MRHNA and CDR2 SNTAGT. Amplification of TCR beta CDR3 regions was performed using RNA transcripts as template. First-round RT-PCR targeting the TCR CDR3 was performed with the HTBI primer set. TCRdb fed the multiplex PCR reads into MiXCR, producing one record per CDR3 protein. The sample carries roughly 640,000 distinct CDR3 sequences, roughly 16% recorded once. This specimen belongs to a study of T cells in Graves' hyperthyroidism and ophthalmopathy. Findings and limits, study-wide: The model's output predicted ophthalmopathy at a median of roughly 6 months prior to onset. Ophthalmopathy stood apart from stable hyperthyroidism in a 13 V-J model.

Those patients with uncontrolled infection, other autoimmune disease, pregnancy or lactation were excluded. This chain connects TRBV6-4 to TRBJ1-5; D uncertain. The sequence derives from a woman aged 40 to 49 with Graves' ophthalmopathy. Sequencing used blood. CDR3 in amino acids: CASSALVASNQPQHF. CDR3 DNA: TGTGCCAGCAGTGCTTTGGTGGCGAGCAATCAGCCCCAGCATTTT.